Below are 24 T cell receptor beta chains sequenced from a single sample in a study of blood T cell repertoires in COVID-19. Clones were read by immunoSEQ multiplex PCR, and TCRdb kept only the in-frame ones, dropping some. Of more than 10,000 clones in the sample, 70% to 90% were seen once. The source material was peripheral blood. The receptors originated from a human donor in a cohort sampled during active COVID-19.

This clone was detected once. The chain links TRBV19 to TRBJ1-1, with 7 nucleotides matching TRBD1. V trimming: 1 base; J trimming: 7 bases; junction bases outside the gene matches: 3. Germline loops: CDR1 LNHDA, CDR2 SQIVND (reference sequence). The CDR3 covers 13 residues. CDR3 loop: CASSIGDRDEAFF. The CDR3 DNA reads TGTGCCAGTAGTATAGGCGACAGGGATGAAGCTTTCTTT. The full variable domain, completed using reference TRBV19 and TRBJ1-1, is DGGITQSPKYLFRKEGQNVTLSCEQNLNHDAMYWYRQDPGQGLRLIYYSQIVNDFQKGDIAEGYSVSREKKESFPLTVTSAQKNPTAFYLCASSIGDRDEAFFGQGTRLTVV.

J is TRBJ1-3 and V is TRBV15; weak D call: TRBD1 (5 bases). In germline, CDR1 is LNHNV, CDR2 YYDKDF (reference sequence). V dropped 0 bases and J dropped 7 bases, with 13 bases sitting between them. This CDR3 comprises 15 residues. CDR3 sequence reads: CATSRDQQGMNTIYF. For the CDR3, the DNA is TGTGCCACCAGCAGAGATCAGCAGGGCATGAACACCATATATTTT.

V and J are TRBV29-1 and TRBJ1-2, with TRBD1 identical over 9 bases. This CDR3 has 12 amino acids. Per the germline V gene, CDR1 is SQVTM and CDR2 is ANQGSEA. V gave up 7 bases and J gave up 8 bases; unmatched junction bases: 8. As DNA, the CDR3 is TGCAGCGCCGACAGGGGGTTCTTCGGCTACACCTTC. It translates to CSADRGFFGYTF.

The rearrangement uses TRBV14 and TRBJ1-4; TRBD1 matches at 9 bases. V lost 4 bases, J lost 0 bases, and 12 bases stayed unmatched. The CDR3 totals 19 residues. Germline V gene lookup returns CDR1 SGHDN and CDR2 FVKESK. The CDR3 DNA follows: TGTGCCAGCAGCCGACATCCGGGACAGGGAAGGTCAACTAATGAAAAACTGTTTTTT. Translation: CASSRHPGQGRSTNEKLFF.

V and J are TRBV30 and TRBJ2-3; no firm D call. The CDR3 is 12 amino acids. Germline-derived CDR1 and CDR2 are GTSNPN and SVGIG (reference sequence). Between the trimmed V and J ends, which lost 4 bases and 5 bases, there was a span of 10 bases. The CDR3 loop reads CAWNTDRDTQYF. The CDR3 coding sequence is TGTGCCTGGAACACAGACCGAGATACGCAGTATTTT.

The rearrangement uses TRBV12-3 or TRBV12-4 and TRBJ1-1, with unresolved D. Trimming removed 2 bases at V and 1 base at J, with 5 bases between. The CDR3 runs 13 residues. CDR3 DNA sequence: TGTGCCAGCAGTTTATCAGGGAACACTGAAGCTTTCTTT. Its translation: CASSLSGNTEAFF.

By share, this clone ranks as medium-sized. This rearrangement joins TRBV19 to TRBJ2-1; no reliable D call. Germline V gene data show CDR1 as LNHDA and CDR2 as SQIVND (reference sequence). V was cut by 7 bases and J by 4 bases, with 11 bases left in between. The CDR3 sequence is 13 residues long. The CDR3 region has the DNA TGTGCCAGTACTAACAACAGATACAATGAGCAGTTCTTC. This encodes CASTNNRYNEQFF. The full variable domain, with the rest looked up from reference TRBV19 and TRBJ2-1, is DGGITQSPKYLFRKEGQNVTLSCEQNLNHDAMYWYRQDPGQGLRLIYYSQIVNDFQKGDIAEGYSVSREKKESFPLTVTSAQKNPTAFYLCASTNNRYNEQFFGPGTRLTVL.

The V and J genes are TRBV12-3 or TRBV12-4 and TRBJ2-3; D gene uncertain. The germline V and J ends were trimmed by 6 bases and 2 bases, with 6 bases remaining between them. The CDR3 spans 12 residues. In DNA form, the CDR3 reads TGTGCCAGCAGCCGACACACAGATACGCAGTATTTT. Protein: CASSRHTDTQYF.

There are a few counts of this clone. The chain is built from TRBV5-3 and TRBJ1-5, with unresolved D. TRBV5-3 is recorded as an ORF, its role being uncertain. This CDR3 is built from 16 residues. Trimming took 0 bases from V and 2 from J, leaving 12 bases between them. In DNA, the CDR3 is TGTGCCAGAAGCTTGGTGCAGGCCTTGGGCAATCAGCCCCAGCATTTT. Its translation: CARSLVQALGNQPQHF.

J is TRBJ2-2 and V is TRBV11-3; D call uncertain. V lost 0 bases and J 6 bases, leaving 5 bases between the germline ends. CDR3 size: 13 residues. Germline CDR1 is SGHNT and CDR2 is YENEEA. CDR3 bases: TGTGCCAGCAGCTTAGATCGGGCCGGGGAGCTGTTTTTT. Protein product: CASSLDRAGELFF. Complete variable domain (other parts from reference TRBV11-3 and TRBJ2-2): EAGVVQSPRYKIIEKKQPVAFWCNPISGHNTLYWYLQNLGQGPELLIRYENEEAVDDSQLPKDRFSAERLKGVDSTLKIQPAELGDSAVYLCASSLDRAGELFFGEGSRLTVL.

V usage is TRBV9 and J usage is TRBJ2-5, with 14 bases lining up with TRBD2. The ends lost 0 bases at V and 5 bases at J; junction bases unmatched: 0. The CDR3 length is 15 residues. CDR1 is SGDLS, CDR2 YYNGEE, per germline. CDR3 DNA sequence: TGTGCCAGCAGCGTAGGACTAGCGGGGGGGGAGACCCAGTACTTC. Residues: CASSVGLAGGETQYF.

J is TRBJ2-2 and V is TRBV3-1 (or the pseudogene TRBV3-2), with D perhaps TRBD2 (6 bases). Trimming left V 4 bases short and J 7 bases short, with 7 bases between. Germline V gene lookup returns CDR1 LGHDT and CDR2 YNNKEL (reference sequence). The CDR3 is made up of 12 amino acids. CDR3: CASSRRDGELFF. The CDR3 region has the DNA TGTGCCAGCAGCCGGCGGGACGGGGAGCTGTTTTTT.

This chain connects TRBV6-5 to TRBJ1-2; 9 nucleotides match TRBD1. Unmatched junction bases numbered 8, after V lost 6 bases and J lost 3 bases. The germline V gene has CDR1 MNHEY and CDR2 SVGAGI. The CDR3 extends over 15 amino acids. The CDR3 DNA sequence: TGTGCCAGCAGCCCACTGACAGGGGGTGACTATGGCTACACCTTC. Its protein is CASSPLTGGDYGYTF.

This clone was recorded once. The chain has TRBV5-4 and TRBJ2-5, with 7 nucleotides matching TRBD2. V lost 4 bases and J lost 3; bases outside the gene matches: 9. The CDR3 sequence is 15 residues long. CDR1 is SGHNT and CDR2 is YYREEE in the germline V gene (reference sequence). The CDR3 DNA follows: TGTGCCAGCAGCCTCGGGGGAGGGTTGGAAGAGACCCAGTACTTC. This codes for CASSLGGGLEETQYF.

The chain links TRBV6-1 to TRBJ2-7, with 7 bases matching TRBD1. The trim removed 0 bases at V and 2 bases at J, leaving 4 bases unmatched. The CDR3 spans 15 residues. From germline, CDR1 is MNHNS and CDR2 SASEGT. Here the CDR3 DNA reads TGTGCCAGCAGTGAAGCGAGTGGGACAGCCTACGAGCAGTACTTC. Translating it yields CASSEASGTAYEQYF.

The chain uses TRBV27 and TRBJ2-1; possibly TRBD1 for D (5 bases). V shed 2 bases and J shed 7 bases, with 12 bases lying between them. Germline V gene sequence: CDR1 MNHEY, CDR2 SMNVEV (reference sequence). The CDR3 consists of 14 residues. The CDR3 spells CASSLIRVGNEQFF. The CDR3 DNA is TGTGCCAGCAGTTTAATCAGGGTTGGTAATGAGCAGTTCTTC.

CDR3 sequence reads: CASSRDRGTDTQYF. The CDR3, as DNA: TGTGCCAGCAGCCGGGACAGAGGGACAGATACGCAGTATTTT. V and J are TRBV5-4 and TRBJ2-3, with 7 bases lining up with TRBD1. Trimming cost V 4 bases and J 3 bases; bases outside gene matches: 5. Per germline, CDR1 SGHNT and CDR2 YYREEE (reference sequence). There are 14 residues in the CDR3.

This clone was recorded a few times. The CDR3 region is CASSRGGGTEAFF. Here the CDR3 DNA reads TGTGCCAGCTCCAGGGGCGGGGGCACTGAAGCTTTCTTT. This rearrangement joins TRBV6-5 to TRBJ1-1; the D gene is possibly TRBD1 (6 bases). The CDR3 is 13 residues long. The V end lost 8 bases, the J end lost 4 bases, and 14 bases lay between the germline ends. Germline-derived CDR1 and CDR2 are MNHEY and SVGAGI.

The genes are TRBV28 and TRBJ2-7; possible D gene TRBD1, 5 bases. The CDR3 sequence is 12 residues long. Between the trimmed V and J ends, which lost 6 bases and 3 bases, there was a span of 9 bases. Per the germline V gene, CDR1 is MDHEN and CDR2 is SYDVKM. CDR3 sequence (DNA): TGTGCCAGCAGAGGACAACGCTACGAGCAGTACTTC. Residues: CASRGQRYEQYF. Filled out from reference TRBV28 and TRBJ2-7, the complete variable domain reads DVKVTQSSRYLVKRTGEKVFLECVQDMDHENMFWYRQDPGLGLRLIYFSYDVKMKEKGDIPEGYSVSREKKERFSLILESASTNQTSMYLCASRGQRYEQYFGPGTRLTVT.

The genes are TRBV2 and TRBJ1-2; tentatively, D is TRBD1 (5 bases). The V end lost 3 bases, the J end lost 4 bases, and 21 bases lay between the germline ends. Germline V lookup: CDR1 SNHLY, CDR2 FYNNEI. CDR3 length: 17 amino acids. In DNA, the CDR3 is TGTGCCAGCAGTGATAGCCCAGGAGGGGCGGGAGGCTATGGCTACACCTTC. Its protein is CASSDSPGGAGGYGYTF. The entire variable domain, with the rest obtained from reference TRBV2 and TRBJ1-2, is as follows: EPEVTQTPSHQVTQMGQEVILRCVPISNHLYFYWYRQILGQKVEFLVSFYNNEISEKSEIFDDQFSVERPDGSNFTLKIRSTKLEDSAMYFCASSDSPGGAGGYGYTFGSGTRLTVV.

J is TRBJ1-4 and V is TRBV6-5; D unclear. The ends were cut back, 2 bases at V and 10 bases at J, with 11 bases in the middle. CDR1 MNHEY and CDR2 SVGAGI come from the germline V gene. This CDR3 is 13 amino acids long. In DNA form, the CDR3 reads TGTGCCAGCAGTTACGATTGGCAGGCAAAACTGTTTTTT. Amino acids: CASSYDWQAKLFF.

V usage is TRBV5-6 and J usage is TRBJ2-2; 10 bases line up with TRBD1. Germline loops: CDR1 SGHDT, CDR2 YYEEEE. Unmatched junction bases numbered 5, after V lost 4 bases and J lost 5 bases. The CDR3 covers 15 residues. As DNA, the CDR3 is TGTGCCAGCAGCGGGACAGGGGACCCGACCGGGGAGCTGTTTTTT. Protein product: CASSGTGDPTGELFF.

This chain links TRBV4-3 with TRBJ2-5; 13 bases fit TRBD2. Germline CDR1 reads LGHNA; CDR2 reads YSLEER. Unmatched junction bases numbered 5, after V lost 1 base and J lost 0 bases. The CDR3 sequence is 18 residues long. Here the CDR3 reads CASSQGKTSGGYQETQYF. CDR3 sequence (DNA): TGCGCCAGCAGCCAAGGGAAGACTAGCGGGGGGTACCAAGAGACCCAGTACTTC.

CDR3 protein: CASSQDPHRSGGYTF. CDR3 in DNA: TGTGCCAGCAGCCAAGATCCCCACCGCTCAGGGGGCTACACCTTC. The J gene is TRBJ1-2, the V gene TRBV4-2; D possibly corresponds to TRBD1 (5 bases). Germline V gene lookup returns CDR1 LGHNA and CDR2 YNFKEQ. The CDR3 has 15 amino acids. V lost 0 bases to trimming and J lost 8 bases, with 16 bases between them.